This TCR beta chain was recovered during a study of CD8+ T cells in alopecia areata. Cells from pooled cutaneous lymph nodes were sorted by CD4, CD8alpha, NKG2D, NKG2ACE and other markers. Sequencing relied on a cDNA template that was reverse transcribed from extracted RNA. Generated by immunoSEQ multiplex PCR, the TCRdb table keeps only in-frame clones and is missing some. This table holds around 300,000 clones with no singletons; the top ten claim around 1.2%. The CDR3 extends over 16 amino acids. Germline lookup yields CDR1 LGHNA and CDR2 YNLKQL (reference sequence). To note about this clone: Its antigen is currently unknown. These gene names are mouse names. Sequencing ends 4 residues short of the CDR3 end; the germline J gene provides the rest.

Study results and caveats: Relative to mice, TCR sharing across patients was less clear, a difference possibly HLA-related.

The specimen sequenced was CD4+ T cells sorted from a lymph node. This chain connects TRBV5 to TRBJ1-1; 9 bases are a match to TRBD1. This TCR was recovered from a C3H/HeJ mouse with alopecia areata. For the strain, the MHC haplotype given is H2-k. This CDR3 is CASSQETGTGKTEVFF. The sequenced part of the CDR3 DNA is TGTGCCAGCAGCCAAGAAACCGGGACAGGGAAGACA.